The present entry profiles one T cell receptor (beta chain) with its context. Its specificity is not known. The CDR3 extends over 13 amino acids. The V gene lost 1 base and the J gene lost 8 bases, with 12 bases spanning the gap. This record comes from a study of cytomegalovirus exposure and HLA in healthy donors. Points from the study as a whole: Researchers reported in a later analysis that common viral pathogens appeared linked to several top clusters. TCR beta chain V- and J-gene trimming was linked, in a later analysis, to a missense variant in DCLRE1C.

Primers: 60 Vbeta forward and 13 Jbeta reverse. Sequencing was performed with immunoSEQ multiplex PCR; in TCRdb, only in-frame clones are kept and a portion is missing. Of over 150,000 clones in the sample, around 77% were seen once. The source material was PBMCs. The rearrangement links TRBV5-3 to TRBJ1-2; perhaps TRBD1 as D (6 bases). TRBV5-3 falls under the ORF class, with uncertain function. This TCR was sampled from a man aged 30 to 39 in good health and CMV-seropositive. The CDR3 DNA reads TGTGCCAGAAGCTTGAAGACAGGTCAAGGCTACACCTTC. It codes for CARSLKTGQGYTF.